These 8 T cell receptor beta chains were sequenced from one sample in a study of blood T cell repertoires in COVID-19. Libraries were prepared by immunoSEQ multiplex PCR; TCRdb keeps only in-frame clonotypes and omits some of them. The sample lists tens of thousands of clones; 65% to 85% were seen once. Specimen: peripheral blood. The receptors here all came from a woman aged 45-65 years with active or convalescent COVID-19.

J is TRBJ2-7 and V is TRBV7-2; D may be TRBD2 (6 bases). Per germline, CDR1 SGHTA and CDR2 FQGNSA. V dropped 5 bases and J dropped 5 bases, with 19 bases sitting between them. There are 15 residues in the CDR3. The CDR3 DNA is TGTGCCAGCAGCCGGACGGGGACTCGGACTGACGAGCAGTACTTC. This encodes CASSRTGTRTDEQYF.

The chain joins TRBV5-6 to TRBJ2-2, with D tentatively TRBD1 (6 bases). Germline-derived CDR1 and CDR2 are SGHDT and YYEEEE. CDR3 size: 16 residues. Trimming pared 1 base from V and 6 bases from J, leaving 16 bases between. This CDR3 reads CASSLLTNRASGELFF. CDR3 nucleotide sequence: TGTGCCAGCAGCTTGCTTACAAACAGGGCTTCCGGGGAGCTGTTTTTT.

This clone turned up a few times. The chain couples TRBV7-8 to TRBJ2-4, with D perhaps TRBD1 (6 bases). Germline assignment: CDR1 SGHVS and CDR2 FQNEAQ. The CDR3 has 18 residues. The V end was cut by 4 bases, the J end by 0 bases, with 19 bases between. CDR3 nucleotide sequence: TGTGCCAGCAGCTCAGGGGCAGCCAAGAAGCTAGCCAAAAACATTCAGTACTTC. Encoded protein: CASSSGAAKKLAKNIQYF.

In this sample, this clone turned up once. The chain recombines TRBV24-1 with TRBJ2-1; D uncertain. V was pared by 3 bases and J by 7 bases, with 9 bases between. The CDR3 totals 13 residues. CDR1 and CDR2 from the germline V gene are KGHDR and SFDVKD. The CDR3 DNA reads as TGTGCCACCAGTGATCGAGCCTGGAATGAGCAGTTCTTC. This gives the protein CATSDRAWNEQFF.

The chain recombines TRBV18 with TRBJ2-7; the match to TRBD1 covers 10 bases. The germline gives CDR1 KGHSH, CDR2 LQKENI. Unmatched junction bases numbered 3, after V lost 3 bases and J lost 4 bases. This CDR3 is 14 amino acids long. CDR3: CASSPGTGAYEQYF. The DNA for the CDR3 is TGTGCCAGCTCACCTGGGACAGGGGCGTACGAGCAGTACTTC.

The genes are TRBV5-1 and TRBJ1-1; D is ambiguous. The CDR3 totals 14 residues. Trimming took off 3 bases at V and 6 bases at J, with 15 bases between the two ends. Germline values: CDR1 SGHRS, CDR2 YFSETQ. CDR3 in amino acids: CASSSAAGYAEAFF. The CDR3 nucleotides read TGCGCCAGCAGCTCGGCCGCGGGGTATGCTGAAGCTTTCTTT. The variable domain in full, completed from reference TRBV5-1 and TRBJ1-1, reads KAGVTQTPRYLIKTRGQQVTLSCSPISGHRSVSWYQQTPGQGLQFLFEYFSETQRNKGNFPGRFSGRQFSNSRSEMNVSTLELGDSALYLCASSSAAGYAEAFFGQGTRLTVV.

This chain joins TRBV21-1 and TRBJ1-5; TRBD1 was called by the table and not checked on the DNA. TRBV21-1 is classified as a pseudogene. The CDR3 spans 15 residues. CDR3 protein: CASSKENRAGEPQHF. The CDR3 coding sequence is TGTGCCAGCAGCAAAGAAAACAGGGCTGGCGAACCCCAGCATTTT.

The J gene is TRBJ1-2, the V gene TRBV4-1, with a tentative D call TRBD1 (5 bases). Germline CDR1 MGHRA, CDR2 YSYEKL. V was clipped by 0 bases and J by 7 bases, with 12 bases between them. The CDR3 totals 14 residues. The CDR3 DNA follows: TGCGCCAGCAGCCAAGATTCAGGGAATACTGGCTACACCTTC. Encoded protein: CASSQDSGNTGYTF.